This TCR beta chain was retrieved from a study of blood T cell repertoires in COVID-19 (dated by TCRdb to between 2020 and 2021). For context, the study as a whole: Samples covering the acute and convalescent phases of COVID-19 were provided by collaborators in the United States, Italy and Spain. The material from the prospective study consisted of cDNA or gDNA derived from T cells, B-cell-depleted T cells, or PBMCs. The dataset comprised deeply sampled blood TCRbeta repertoires from subjects exposed to, actively infected with, or recovered from COVID-19. The repertoires were released in a freely available public database meant as a resource for research on the immune response to SARS-CoV-2. Samples were obtained from the ongoing ImmuneRACE study (first 160 participants) and from over 1,000 subjects provided by 6 global collaborators. Nearly every sample came with metadata listing a de-identified subject ID, COVID-19 status, age in years and sex. Where HLA class I and class II types were available, the types were taken from metadata supplied by the sample provider, not from assay-based typing. Broad study findings and their caveats: Clinical and demographic metadata were provided uncurated, with the amount varying by source and participant.

The immunoSEQ Assay, a bias-controlled multiplex PCR, was used to amplify TCRbeta CDR3 regions from genomic DNA. Per the authors' processing: Within the assay, amplification of reference gene primers was used to estimate how many nucleated cells each sample contained. To quantify the absolute abundance of each unique TCRbeta CDR3 rearrangement, sequence reads were collapsed and filtered. For each sample, productive Simpson clonality was calculated as the square root of Simpson's diversity index across productive rearrangements. TCRdb retrieved this table from immuneACCESS and kept in-frame rearrangements only. Not all clones are present; in checked studies, unresolved V genes account for under half, and no reason is known for the remainder. V and J calls and clone size are those listed in that table; D and trimming were worked out from the DNA. This sample comprises about 440,000 clones, roughly 91% of them detected only once. Jointly, the top ten make up approximately 0.55% of the sample.

As encoded in the germline V gene, CDR1 is MDHEN while CDR2 is SYDVKM. For this chain, trimming is 4 bases at the V end and 9 bases at the J end, and the number of junction bases without a gene match is 14. From its cysteine to its phenylalanine, the CDR3 spans 17 amino acids. The retained sequence is limited to the CDR3, 51 bases, with the frame set at the first base. Regarding this clone: Its antigen is not yet known. No base quality values were provided; no much bigger clone lies one nucleotide off.

Participants in the prospective study were enrolled through a virtual design, were aged roughly 18 to 90 years, and lived in about 25 United States geographic areas. To assign participants to cohorts, the prospective study relied on clinical history that participants themselves reported in a screening survey and a study questionnaire. For ImmuneRACE Cohort 3, a participant was defined as recovered based on two consecutive negative NP/OP PCR tests, clearance by a healthcare professional, or resolution of symptoms. In the prospective study, mobile phlebotomists collected whole blood, serum and a nasopharyngeal or oropharyngeal swab from each participant. Prospective study participants could optionally give additional blood draws and questionnaires over an approximately two-month period. Before DNA extraction, prospective study blood samples were shipped either frozen or at room temperature.

The source of this sequence is a man between 18 and 29 years old who had recovered from COVID-19. The sequenced sample was PBMCs or T cells enriched from blood (not recorded which). This receptor chain uses TRBV28 and TRBJ2-1; TRBD2 agrees with 11 junctional bases. The CDR3 protein sequence reads: CASSYPRLAGKNGEQFF. The DNA sequence is given as TGTGCCAGCAGTTACCCAAGACTAGCGGGAAAGAATGGTGAGCAGTTCTTC.